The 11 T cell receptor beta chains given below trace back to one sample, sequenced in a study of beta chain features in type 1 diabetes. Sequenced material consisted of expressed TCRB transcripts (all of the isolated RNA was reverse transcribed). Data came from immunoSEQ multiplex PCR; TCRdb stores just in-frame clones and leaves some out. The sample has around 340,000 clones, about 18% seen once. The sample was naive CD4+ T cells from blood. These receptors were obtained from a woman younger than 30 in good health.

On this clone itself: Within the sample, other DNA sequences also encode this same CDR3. CDR3 loop: CASSLGQGSTEAFF. The CDR3 nucleotides are TGTGCCAGCAGCTTGGGACAGGGTAGCACTGAAGCTTTCTTT. The chain uses TRBV5-6 and TRBJ1-1; 7 positions agree with TRBD1. The trim removed 0 bases at V and 4 bases at J, leaving 3 bases unmatched. This CDR3 is 14 amino acids long. Germline CDR1 and CDR2: SGHDT and YYEEEE.

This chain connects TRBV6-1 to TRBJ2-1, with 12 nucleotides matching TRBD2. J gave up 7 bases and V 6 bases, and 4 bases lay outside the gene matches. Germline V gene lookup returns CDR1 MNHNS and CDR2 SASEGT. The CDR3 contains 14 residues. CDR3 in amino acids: CASRTSGSMNEQFF. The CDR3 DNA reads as TGTGCCAGCAGGACTAGCGGGAGTATGAATGAGCAGTTCTTC.

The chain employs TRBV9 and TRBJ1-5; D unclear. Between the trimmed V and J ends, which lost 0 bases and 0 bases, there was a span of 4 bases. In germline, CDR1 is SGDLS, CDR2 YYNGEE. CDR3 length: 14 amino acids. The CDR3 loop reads CASSVGSSNQPQHF. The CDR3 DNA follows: TGTGCCAGCAGCGTAGGGAGTAGCAATCAGCCCCAGCATTTT.

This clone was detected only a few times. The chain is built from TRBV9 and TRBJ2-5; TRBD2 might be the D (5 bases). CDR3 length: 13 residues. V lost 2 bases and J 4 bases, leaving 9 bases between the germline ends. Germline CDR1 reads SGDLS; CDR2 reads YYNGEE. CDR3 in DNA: TGTGCCAGCAGCGTGAGGGCGGGAGAGACCCAGTACTTC. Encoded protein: CASSVRAGETQYF. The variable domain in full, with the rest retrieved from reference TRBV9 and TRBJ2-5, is DSGVTQTPKHLITATGQRVTLRCSPRSGDLSVYWYQQSLDQGLQFLIQYYNGEERAKGNILERFSAQQFPDLHSELNLSSLELGDSALYFCASSVRAGETQYFGPGTRLLVL.

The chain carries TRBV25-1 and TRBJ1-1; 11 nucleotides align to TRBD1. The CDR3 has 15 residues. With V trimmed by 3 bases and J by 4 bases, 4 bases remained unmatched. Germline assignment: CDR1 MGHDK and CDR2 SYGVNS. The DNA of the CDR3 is TGTGCCAGCAGTGACTGGACAGGGGGCGGCACTGAAGCTTTCTTT. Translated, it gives CASSDWTGGGTEAFF.

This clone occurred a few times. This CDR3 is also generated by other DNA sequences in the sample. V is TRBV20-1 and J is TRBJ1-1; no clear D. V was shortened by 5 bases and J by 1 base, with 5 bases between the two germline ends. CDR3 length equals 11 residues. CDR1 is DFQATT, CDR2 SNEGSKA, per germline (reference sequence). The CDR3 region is CSAPRNTEAFF. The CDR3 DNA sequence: TGCAGTGCTCCTAGGAACACTGAAGCTTTCTTT.

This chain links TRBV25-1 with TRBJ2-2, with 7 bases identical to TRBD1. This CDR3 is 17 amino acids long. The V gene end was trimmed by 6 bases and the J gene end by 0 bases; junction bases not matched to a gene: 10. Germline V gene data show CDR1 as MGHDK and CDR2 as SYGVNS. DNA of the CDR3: TGTGCCAGCAGCGCCTCTCCCGGGACAGCGAACACCGGGGAGCTGTTTTTT. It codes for CASSASPGTANTGELFF.

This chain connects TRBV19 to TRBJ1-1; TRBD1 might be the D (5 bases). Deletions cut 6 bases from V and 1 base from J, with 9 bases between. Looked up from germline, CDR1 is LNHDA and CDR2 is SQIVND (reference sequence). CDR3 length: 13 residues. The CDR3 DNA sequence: TGTGCCAGTAGACTAACAGGGAACACTGAAGCTTTCTTT. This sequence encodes CASRLTGNTEAFF.

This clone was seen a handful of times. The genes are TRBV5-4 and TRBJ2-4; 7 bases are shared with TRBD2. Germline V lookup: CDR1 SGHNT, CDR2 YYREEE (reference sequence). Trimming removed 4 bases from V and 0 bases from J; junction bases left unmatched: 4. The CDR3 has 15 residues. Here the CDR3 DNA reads TGTGCCAGCAGCGGGGAGGGTCTAGCCAAAAACATTCAGTACTTC. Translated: CASSGEGLAKNIQYF.

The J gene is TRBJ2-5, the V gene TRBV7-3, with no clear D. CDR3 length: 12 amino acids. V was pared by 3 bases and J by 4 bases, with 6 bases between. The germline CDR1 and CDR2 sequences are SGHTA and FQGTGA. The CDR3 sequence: CASSLAGETQYF. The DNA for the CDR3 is TGTGCCAGCAGCTTGGCAGGAGAGACCCAGTACTTC.

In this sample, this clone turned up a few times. The CDR3 region is CASSSPDRWNNYGYTF. The CDR3 DNA sequence: TGTGCCAGCAGCTCCCCGGACAGGTGGAATAACTATGGCTACACCTTC. This rearrangement joins TRBV7-2 to TRBJ1-2; 7 nucleotides line up with TRBD1. This CDR3 contains 16 residues. Germline V gives CDR1 SGHTA, CDR2 FQGNSA. J gave up 1 base and V 4 bases, and 9 bases lay outside the gene matches.